The T cell receptor (beta chain) described here comes from a study of glioma-infiltrating T cells. Study at large: Before surgery, glioma patients received dexamethasone for at most six days.

V lost 5 bases and J lost 1; bases outside the gene matches: 5. Germline V CDR1 and CDR2: LNHNV, YYDKDF (reference sequence). The CDR3 runs 16 residues. The study's findings and limits: Tissue and blood shared very few CDR3 sequences. Signature shared blood CDR3 motifs were enriched in low-divergence and depleted in high-divergence patients. Above-expected tissue-blood divergence occurred in all gliomas, most in low-grade ones.

The sample holds many counts of this clonotype. Its antigen remains unknown. Amplification of TCR alpha and beta CDR3 regions from RNA used iRepertoire nested multiplex PCR. TCRdb called the multiplex PCR reads again in MiXCR, with one record for every CDR3 protein. The sample has 400,000 or so distinct CDR3 sequences, 41% seen once; the top ten hold 12%. The rearrangement joins TRBV15 to TRBJ2-1; 10 bases agree with TRBD2. This TCR was sampled from a human donor with low-grade glioma or glioblastoma, undergoing nonglioma brain surgery, or in good health (not recorded which). Input material: glioma tissue, nonneoplastic brain tissue, or PBMCs (not recorded which). CDR3 nucleotide sequence: TGTGCCACCAGCGGTGAACTAGCGGGGTCCTACAATGAGCAGTTCTTC. It translates to CATSGELAGSYNEQFF.